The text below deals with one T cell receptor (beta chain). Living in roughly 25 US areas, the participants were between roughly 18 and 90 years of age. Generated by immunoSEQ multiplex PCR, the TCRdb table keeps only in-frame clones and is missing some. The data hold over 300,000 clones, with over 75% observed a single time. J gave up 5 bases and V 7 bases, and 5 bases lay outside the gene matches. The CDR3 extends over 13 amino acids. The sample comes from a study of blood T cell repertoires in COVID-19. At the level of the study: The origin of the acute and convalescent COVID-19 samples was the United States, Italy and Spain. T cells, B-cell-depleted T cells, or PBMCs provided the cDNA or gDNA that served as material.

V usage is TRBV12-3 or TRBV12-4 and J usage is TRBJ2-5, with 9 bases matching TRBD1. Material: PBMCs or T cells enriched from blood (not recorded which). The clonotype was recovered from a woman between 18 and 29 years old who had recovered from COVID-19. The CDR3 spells CASTVGQGETQYF. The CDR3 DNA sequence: TGTGCCAGCACCGTAGGACAGGGGGAGACCCAGTACTTC.